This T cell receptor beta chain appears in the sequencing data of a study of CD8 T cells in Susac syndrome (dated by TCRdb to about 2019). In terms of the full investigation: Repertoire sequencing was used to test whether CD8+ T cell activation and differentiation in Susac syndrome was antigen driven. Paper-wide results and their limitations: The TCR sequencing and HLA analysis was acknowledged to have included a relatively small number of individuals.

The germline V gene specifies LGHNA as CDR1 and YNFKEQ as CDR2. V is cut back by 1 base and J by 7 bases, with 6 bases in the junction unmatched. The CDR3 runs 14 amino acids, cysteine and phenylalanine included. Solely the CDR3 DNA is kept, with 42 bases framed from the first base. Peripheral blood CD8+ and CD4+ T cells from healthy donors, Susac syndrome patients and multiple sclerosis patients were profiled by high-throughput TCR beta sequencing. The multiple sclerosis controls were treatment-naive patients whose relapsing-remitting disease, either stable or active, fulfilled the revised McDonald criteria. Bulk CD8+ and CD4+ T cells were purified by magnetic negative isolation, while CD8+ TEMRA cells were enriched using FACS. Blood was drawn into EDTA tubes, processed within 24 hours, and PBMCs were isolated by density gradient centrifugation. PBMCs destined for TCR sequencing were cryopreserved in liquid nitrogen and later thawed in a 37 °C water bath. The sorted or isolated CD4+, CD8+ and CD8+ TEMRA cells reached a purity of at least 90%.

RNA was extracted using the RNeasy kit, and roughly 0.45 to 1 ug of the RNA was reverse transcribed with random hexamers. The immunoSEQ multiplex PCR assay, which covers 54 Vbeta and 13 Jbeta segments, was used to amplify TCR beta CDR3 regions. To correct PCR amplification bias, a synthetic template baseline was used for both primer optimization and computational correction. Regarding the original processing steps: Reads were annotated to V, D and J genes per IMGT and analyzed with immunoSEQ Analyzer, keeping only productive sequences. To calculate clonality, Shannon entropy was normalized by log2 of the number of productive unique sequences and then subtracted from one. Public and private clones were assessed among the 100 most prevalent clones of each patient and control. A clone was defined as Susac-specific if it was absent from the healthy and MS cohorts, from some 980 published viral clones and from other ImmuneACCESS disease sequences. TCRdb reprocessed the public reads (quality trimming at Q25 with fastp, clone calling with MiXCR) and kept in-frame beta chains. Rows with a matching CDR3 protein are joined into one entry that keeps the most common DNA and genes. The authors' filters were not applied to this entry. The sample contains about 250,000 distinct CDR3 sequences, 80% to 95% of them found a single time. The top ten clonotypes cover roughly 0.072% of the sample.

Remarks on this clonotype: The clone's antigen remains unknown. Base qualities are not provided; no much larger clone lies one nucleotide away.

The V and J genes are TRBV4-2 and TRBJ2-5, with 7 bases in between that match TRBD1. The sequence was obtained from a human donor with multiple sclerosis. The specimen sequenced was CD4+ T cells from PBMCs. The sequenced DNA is TGTGCCAGCAGCCAAGGACAGGGAGAAGGGACCCAGTACTTC. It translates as CASSQGQGEGTQYF.